This T cell receptor beta chain was observed in a study of blood T cell repertoires in COVID-19. The wider study: Both acute and convalescent COVID-19 samples were obtained from the United States, Italy and Spain.

Authors' data handling: Using reference gene primer amplification, nucleated cell counts were estimated. Repertoires were generated with immunoSEQ multiplex PCR, while TCRdb's copy carries only in-frame clones and drops some. That table furnishes V, J and clone size, whereas the DNA furnished D and trimming. The sample yields approximately 170,000 clones, roughly four fifths seen once. The CDR3 is 16 amino acids. Sequenced sample: peripheral blood. This receptor was obtained from an elderly woman with acute or convalescent COVID-19. This sequence joins TRBV21-1 and TRBJ2-7; the table's TRBD1 call for D was not verified on the DNA. TRBV21-1 is deemed a pseudogene. CDR3 DNA sequence: TGTGCCAGCAGCCACGGATATGGACAGGGCCCCTACGAGCAGTACTTC. This gives the protein CASSHGYGQGPYEQYF.